These T cell receptor beta chains were read from a single sample in a study of regulatory T cells in long-lasting Graves disease. TCRdb reprocessed the multiplex PCR reads via MiXCR and lists one record per CDR3 protein. The table has 350,000 to 500,000 distinct CDR3 sequences, 12% to 15% seen once. These data were also reused for a study on T cells in Graves' hyperthyroidism and ophthalmopathy.

The sequencing used peripheral blood mononuclear cells (PBMCs), collected at new diagnosis, from a patient treated with antithyroid drugs. These receptors originate from a woman between 45 and 60 years old with Graves disease. Each CDR3 is given with its conserved first and last residue. Size values are once, few and many counts, or a class for expanded clones, and some rows have none.

clone size	V gene	J gene	CDR3 protein
few	TRBV12-3/TRBV12-4	TRBJ1-1	CASEPPNTEAFF
.	TRBV20-1	TRBJ2-3	CSASWLAGTHSTDTQYF
.	TRBV9	TRBJ2-2	CASSPPGAWELFF
.	TRBV5-1	TRBJ2-1	CASSELAGEYNEQFF
many	TRBV12-3/TRBV12-4	TRBJ1-4	CASRPGGAGEKLFF
many	TRBV12-3/TRBV12-4	TRBJ2-7	CASSAAGPPFYEQYF
.	TRBV27	TRBJ2-1	CASRTLGYYNEQFF
few	TRBV7-9	TRBJ2-3	CASSFGQGERNTQYF
many	TRBV12-3/TRBV12-4	TRBJ1-5	CASSPRENQPQHF
.	TRBV7-2	TRBJ2-2	CASSFGSDTGELFF
many	TRBV24-1	TRBJ1-5	CATSDRDRSKAQHF
.	TRBV18	TRBJ2-3	CASSPPLLQGDTQYF
many	TRBV30	TRBJ1-2	CAWSVADYGYTF
.	TRBV24-1	TRBJ1-4	CATSDLARDNEKLFF
many	TRBV20-1	TRBJ2-7	CSALMGVQGGGEQYF
.	TRBV30	TRBJ2-7	CAWSGRGGPLYYEQYF
.	TRBV20-1	TRBJ2-7	CSAPSHGGSSYEQYF
many	TRBV28	TRBJ1-4	CASSLSREVGANEKLFF
.	TRBV10-3	TRBJ1-1	CAISERENTEAFF
many	TRBV7-9	TRBJ2-1	CASSLGRGAVHEQFF
few	TRBV20-1	TRBJ2-3	CSAHRRTGADTQYF
few	TRBV19	TRBJ2-3	CASSSWTSGRPDTQYF
many	TRBV5-1	TRBJ2-1	CASSLVAGITNEQFF